The 20 T cell receptor beta chains below all came from one sample that was sequenced in a study of T-cell memory formation after mild COVID-19. MiXCR was run by TCRdb on the 5' RACE reads, yielding one entry per CDR3 protein. The sample has roughly 130,000 distinct CDR3 sequences, 5% to 6.5% seen once. The sequenced sample was PBMCs or a T cell subset sorted from them (not recorded which). Receptor source: an adult woman who had mild COVID-19 (a few samples of this study predate the infection). Cell type and time point are not known.

Only a few counts were recorded for this clonotype. CDR3 protein: CASSPGTGALYEQYF. In DNA form, the CDR3 reads TGTGCCAGCTCACCCGGGACAGGGGCCCTCTACGAGCAGTACTTC. The chain carries TRBV18 and TRBJ2-7; 10 positions agree with TRBD1. Per germline, CDR1 KGHSH and CDR2 LQKENI. The CDR3 is 15 amino acids. V trimming: 3 bases; J trimming: 3 bases; junction bases outside the gene matches: 5. Together with reference TRBV18 and TRBJ2-7, the CDR3 gives the full variable domain: NAGVMQNPRHLVRRRGQEARLRCSPMKGHSHVYWYRQLPEEGLKFMVYLQKENIIDESGMPKERFSAEFPKEGPSILRIQQVVRGDSAAYFCASSPGTGALYEQYFGPGTRLTVT.

This clonotype was seen a few times. The chain joins TRBV12-5 to TRBJ2-3; D may correspond to TRBD1 or TRBD2 (6 bases each). Germline V gene lookup returns CDR1 LGHNT and CDR2 FRNRAP. V gave up 6 bases and J gave up 5 bases, with 18 bases separating them. CDR3 size: 15 residues. CDR3 bases: TGTGCTAGTGGAAGGGGGGTCTCCCTCCTAGATACGCAGTATTTT. Protein: CASGRGVSLLDTQYF.

The rearrangement uses TRBV7-3 and TRBJ1-2; D is possibly TRBD1 (6 bases). V shed 2 bases and J shed 4 bases, with 20 bases lying between them. The CDR3 extends over 17 amino acids. Germline lookup yields CDR1 SGHTA and CDR2 FQGTGA. The CDR3 coding sequence is TGTGCCAGCAGCTTATCAGGGCCGGGAGGGGGAGCCTATGGCTACACCTTC. It specifies CASSLSGPGGGAYGYTF. The full variable domain, completed using reference TRBV7-3 and TRBJ1-2, is GAGVSQTPSNKVTEKGKYVELRCDPISGHTALYWYRQSLGQGPEFLIYFQGTGAADDSGLPNDRFFAVRPEGSVSTLKIQRTERGDSAVYLCASSLSGPGGGAYGYTFGSGTRLTVV.

This clonotype was seen only a few times. This sequence joins TRBV20-1 and TRBJ1-5; D gene ambiguous. V was cut by 6 bases and J by 1 base, with 10 bases left in between. The CDR3 has 13 amino acids. Germline values: CDR1 DFQATT, CDR2 SNEGSKA (reference sequence). CDR3 in DNA: TGCAGTGCAAAATGGCTGAGCAATCAGCCCCAGCATTTT. It specifies CSAKWLSNQPQHF.

This clonotype was recorded a few times. The chain couples TRBV12-3 or TRBV12-4 to TRBJ1-1; D is unclear. There are 16 residues in the CDR3. Trimming left V 8 bases short and J 0 bases short, with 19 bases between. The CDR3 protein is CASRGGPQGMNTEAFF. CDR3 DNA: TGTGCCAGCCGTGGTGGCCCCCAAGGGATGAACACTGAAGCTTTCTTT.

This clonotype was seen many times. The chain couples TRBV4-2 to TRBJ1-2; a weak D match, TRBD1 (6 bases). The CDR3 totals 15 residues. The V end was cut by 3 bases, the J end by 4 bases, with 15 bases between. CDR1 is LGHNA and CDR2 is YNFKEQ in the germline V gene. CDR3 in DNA: TGTGCCAGCAGCCACCTAGGGGGGGGTGGCTATGGCTACACCTTC. This codes for CASSHLGGGGYGYTF.

In its sample, this clonotype was seen a few times. The J gene is TRBJ2-1, the V gene TRBV6-1; the match to TRBD2 covers 10 bases. CDR1 is MNHNS and CDR2 is SASEGT in the germline V gene. The CDR3 is made up of 16 amino acids. Losses at the gene ends were 2 bases for V and 9 bases for J; bases not matched to a gene: 10. The CDR3 loop is CASSEPKSGRASEQFF. CDR3 nucleotides: TGTGCCAGCAGTGAACCCAAAAGCGGGAGGGCCAGTGAGCAGTTCTTC.

This clonotype has ten or more counts. The chain uses TRBV29-1 and TRBJ1-2, with a weak D call TRBD1 (6 bases). CDR1 and CDR2 from the germline V gene are SQVTM and ANQGSEA. V was pared by 4 bases and J by 0 bases, with 15 bases between. The CDR3 runs 15 residues. CDR3 in amino acids: CSVGSGTRANYGYTF. CDR3 DNA: TGCAGCGTTGGTTCAGGGACAAGAGCTAACTATGGCTACACCTTC.

Ten or more counts support this clonotype. The chain employs TRBV7-2 and TRBJ2-7; TRBD1 matches at 8 bases. Trimming removed 4 bases from V and 5 bases from J; junction bases left unmatched: 7. This CDR3 comprises 14 residues. Germline CDR1 is SGHTA and CDR2 is FQGNSA. The CDR3 is CASSSRTGTNEQYF. CDR3 DNA: TGTGCCAGCAGCTCCAGGACAGGGACAAACGAGCAGTACTTC.

This clonotype was observed many times. This chain joins TRBV29-1 and TRBJ1-1; D may be TRBD1 (5 bases). Germline values: CDR1 SQVTM, CDR2 ANQGSEA. The CDR3 spans 12 residues. Trimming pared 4 bases from V and 1 base from J, leaving 7 bases between. CDR3 protein: CSVVRGNTEAFF. The CDR3 coding sequence is TGCAGCGTTGTAAGGGGGAACACTGAAGCTTTCTTT.

This clonotype showed up just a few times. The V call is TRBV10-3, the J call TRBJ1-1, with 7 positions matching TRBD1. The germline V gene encodes CDR1 ENHRY and CDR2 SYGVKD. The CDR3 is 15 residues long. The V and J ends lost 7 bases and 0 bases, in that order; junction bases with no gene match: 8. In DNA, the CDR3 is TGTGCCATCAATGCCGGGACAGCCATGAACACTGAAGCTTTCTTT. The encoded protein is CAINAGTAMNTEAFF.

This clonotype was seen only a few times. The genes are TRBV5-1 and TRBJ2-7; D may be TRBD2 (6 bases). CDR1 is SGHRS and CDR2 is YFSETQ in the germline V gene. The CDR3 sequence is 18 residues long. Trimming removed 4 bases at V and 2 bases at J, with 25 bases between. Written as DNA, the CDR3 is TGCGCCAGCAGCCAACAAGCTCGGGTAGCGGACTTTACCTACGAGCAGTACTTC. It translates to CASSQQARVADFTYEQYF.

This clonotype was counted between two and nine times. The chain joins TRBV2 to TRBJ2-1, with a possible D match to TRBD2 (6 bases). Germline lookup yields CDR1 SNHLY and CDR2 FYNNEI. Trimming left V 6 bases short and J 5 bases short, with 11 bases between. This CDR3 has 13 residues. CDR3 DNA sequence: TGTGCCAGCAGGTTGGAGCGGGACAATGAGCAGTTCTTC. It specifies CASRLERDNEQFF. Combining the CDR3 with reference TRBV2 and TRBJ2-1 gives the whole variable domain EPEVTQTPSHQVTQMGQEVILRCVPISNHLYFYWYRQILGQKVEFLVSFYNNEISEKSEIFDDQFSVERPDGSNFTLKIRSTKLEDSAMYFCASRLERDNEQFFGPGTRLTVL.

The chain recombines TRBV10-3 with TRBJ2-7; D is tentatively TRBD1 or TRBD2 (5 bases each). The CDR3 totals 14 residues. The V gene lost 6 bases and the J gene lost 5 bases, with 17 bases spanning the gap. The germline V gene encodes CDR1 ENHRY and CDR2 SYGVKD. CDR3 in DNA: TGTGCCATCAGAGTGGGTAGCGTGGGGGACGAGCAGTACTTC. It yields the protein CAIRVGSVGDEQYF.

This clonotype was picked up many times. The chain joins TRBV5-4 to TRBJ2-7; D not resolved. Trimming removed 0 bases from V and 2 bases from J, with 9 bases in between. CDR1 is SGHNT and CDR2 is YYREEE in the germline V gene (reference sequence). The CDR3 loop spans 14 amino acids. CDR3: CASSLVSSTYEQYF. CDR3 in DNA: TGTGCCAGCAGCTTGGTTAGCAGCACCTACGAGCAGTACTTC.

This clonotype was counted a few times. V usage is TRBV12-3 or TRBV12-4 and J usage is TRBJ1-2, with 8 bases identical to TRBD1. With 4 bases clipped from V and 4 bases from J, the junction kept 17 bases outside the gene matches. The CDR3 has 18 residues. The CDR3 protein is CASSSPGRQGALPYGYTF. CDR3 bases: TGTGCCAGCAGTTCGCCGGGGAGGCAGGGGGCGCTTCCCTATGGCTACACCTTC.

This clonotype was seen only a few times. The chain uses TRBV10-3 and TRBJ1-1; 9 bases are shared with TRBD1. V trimming: 8 bases; J trimming: 1 base; junction bases outside the gene matches: 5. Per germline, CDR1 ENHRY and CDR2 SYGVKD. This CDR3 contains 14 residues. The CDR3 coding sequence is TGTGCCATCGGTACACAGGGGGCGAACACTGAAGCTTTCTTT. This sequence encodes CAIGTQGANTEAFF.

In its sample, this clonotype was seen a few times. The rearrangement joins TRBV2 to TRBJ1-4, with 9 nucleotides matching TRBD1. Germline lookup yields CDR1 SNHLY and CDR2 FYNNEI. V trimming: 3 bases; J trimming: 14 bases; junction bases outside the gene matches: 10. This CDR3 region has 14 residues. This CDR3 reads CASSDRQGGSLLFF. CDR3 coding DNA: TGTGCCAGCAGTGACAGACAGGGGGGAAGTTTGCTGTTTTTT.

This chain uses TRBV4-1 with TRBJ1-2; no firm D call. From germline, CDR1 is MGHRA and CDR2 YSYEKL. V gave up 8 bases and J gave up 0 bases, with 16 bases separating them. This CDR3 contains 15 residues. This chain's CDR3 is CASSPALATNYGYTF. In nucleotides, the CDR3 is TGCGCCAGCTCCCCTGCGCTAGCTACTAACTATGGCTACACCTTC.

This clonotype was found a few times. The V and J genes are TRBV29-1 and TRBJ1-1; D is uncertain. Germline CDR1 SQVTM, CDR2 ANQGSEA. The V end lost 3 bases, the J end lost 6 bases, and 17 bases lay between the germline ends. The CDR3 sequence is 14 residues long. CDR3 region: CSVDNARIRAEAFF. CDR3 bases: TGCAGCGTTGATAACGCCAGGATAAGAGCTGAAGCTTTCTTT.